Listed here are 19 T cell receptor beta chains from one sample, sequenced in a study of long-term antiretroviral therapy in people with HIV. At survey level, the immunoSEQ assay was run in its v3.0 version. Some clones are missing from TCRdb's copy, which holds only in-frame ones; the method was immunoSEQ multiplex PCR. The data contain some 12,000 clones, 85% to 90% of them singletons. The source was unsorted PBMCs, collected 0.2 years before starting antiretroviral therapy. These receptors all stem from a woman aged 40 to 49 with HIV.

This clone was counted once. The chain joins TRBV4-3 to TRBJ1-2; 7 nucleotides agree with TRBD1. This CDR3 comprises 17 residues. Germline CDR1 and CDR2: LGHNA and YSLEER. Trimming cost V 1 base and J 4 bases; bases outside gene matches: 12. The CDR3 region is CASSQGPTGLEVYGYTF. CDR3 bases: TGCGCCAGCAGCCAAGGGCCGACAGGGCTAGAAGTCTATGGCTACACCTTC.

The CDR3 reads CASSARQGITEAFF. The CDR3 DNA reads as TGTGCCAGCAGCGCAAGACAGGGAATCACTGAAGCTTTCTTT. The chain combines TRBV9 with TRBJ1-1; 7 positions agree with TRBD1. V gave up 3 bases and J gave up 4 bases; unmatched junction bases: 6. The CDR3 length is 14 residues. Germline V CDR1 and CDR2: SGDLS, YYNGEE.

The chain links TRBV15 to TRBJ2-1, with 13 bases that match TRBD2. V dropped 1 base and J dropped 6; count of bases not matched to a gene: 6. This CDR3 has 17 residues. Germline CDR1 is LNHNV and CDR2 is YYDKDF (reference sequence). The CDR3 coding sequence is TGTGCCACCAGCAGAGGTCAAAGACTAGCGGGGGGCAATGAGCAGTTCTTC. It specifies CATSRGQRLAGGNEQFF.

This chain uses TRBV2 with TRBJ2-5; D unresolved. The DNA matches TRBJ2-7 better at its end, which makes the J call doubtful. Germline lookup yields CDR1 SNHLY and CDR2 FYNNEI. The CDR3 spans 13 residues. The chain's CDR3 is CASSGPIAYEQYF. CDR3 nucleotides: TGTGCCAGCTCAGGTCCAATAGCCTACGAGCAGTACTTC.

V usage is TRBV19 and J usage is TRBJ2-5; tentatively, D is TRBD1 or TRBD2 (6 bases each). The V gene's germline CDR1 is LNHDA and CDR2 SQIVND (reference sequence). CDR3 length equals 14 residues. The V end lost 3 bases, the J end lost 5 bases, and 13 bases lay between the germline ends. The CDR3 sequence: CASSMEGGMETQYF. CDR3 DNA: TGTGCCAGTAGTATGGAGGGGGGCATGGAGACCCAGTACTTC.

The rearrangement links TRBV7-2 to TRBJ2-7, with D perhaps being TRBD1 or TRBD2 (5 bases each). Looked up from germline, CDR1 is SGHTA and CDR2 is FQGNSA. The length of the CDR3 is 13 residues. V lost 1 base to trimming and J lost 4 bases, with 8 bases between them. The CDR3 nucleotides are TGTGCCAGCAGCTTAGGGGGGATGTACGAGCAGTACTTC. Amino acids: CASSLGGMYEQYF.

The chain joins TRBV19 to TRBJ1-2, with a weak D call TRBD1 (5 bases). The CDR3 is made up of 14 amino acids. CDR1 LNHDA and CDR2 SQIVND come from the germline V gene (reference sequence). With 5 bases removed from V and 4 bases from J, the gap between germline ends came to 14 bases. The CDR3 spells CASSVDTKLYGYTF. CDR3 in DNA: TGTGCCAGTAGTGTGGACACAAAACTCTATGGCTACACCTTC.

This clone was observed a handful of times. The CDR3 region is CASSLNRRGLQEQYF. CDR3 in DNA: TGTGCCAGCAGCTTGAACAGGAGGGGGCTTCAAGAGCAGTACTTC. V gene TRBV5-6 combines with J gene TRBJ2-7; D is possibly TRBD1 (7 bases). The CDR3 has 15 amino acids. CDR1 and CDR2 (germline): SGHDT, YYEEEE. Trimming took 1 base from V and 7 from J, leaving 18 bases between them.

The CDR3, as DNA: TGTGCCACCAGCAGCGACTCTGACGGCAATCAGCCCCAGCATTTT. Protein sequence: CATSSDSDGNQPQHF. The genes are TRBV15 and TRBJ1-5; D gene uncertain. The CDR3 loop spans 15 amino acids. V was shortened by 3 bases and J by 2 bases, with 11 bases between the two germline ends. Looked up from germline, CDR1 is LNHNV and CDR2 is YYDKDF (reference sequence).

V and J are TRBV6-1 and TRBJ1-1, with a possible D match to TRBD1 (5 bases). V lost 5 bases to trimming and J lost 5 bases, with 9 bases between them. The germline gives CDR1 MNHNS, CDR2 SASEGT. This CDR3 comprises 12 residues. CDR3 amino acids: CASSRRDTEAFF. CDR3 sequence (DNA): TGTGCCAGCAGTCGCAGGGATACTGAAGCTTTCTTT.

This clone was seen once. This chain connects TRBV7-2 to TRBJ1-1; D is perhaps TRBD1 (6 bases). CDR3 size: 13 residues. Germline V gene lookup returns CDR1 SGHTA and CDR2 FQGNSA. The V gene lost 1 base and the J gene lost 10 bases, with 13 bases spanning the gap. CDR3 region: CASSLVGGVGAFF. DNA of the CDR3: TGTGCCAGCAGCTTAGTAGGGGGGGTAGGAGCTTTCTTT.

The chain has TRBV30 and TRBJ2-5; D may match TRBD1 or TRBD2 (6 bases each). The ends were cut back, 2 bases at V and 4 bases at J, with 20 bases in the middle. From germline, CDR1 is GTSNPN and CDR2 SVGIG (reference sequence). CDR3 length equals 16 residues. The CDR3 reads CAWSRIAAGGRETQYF. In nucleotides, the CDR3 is TGTGCCTGGAGTAGAATCGCGGCTGGGGGGCGAGAGACCCAGTACTTC.

The DNA of the CDR3 is TGCGCCAGCAGCCTTCGGGGACAGGGAGGAGAGACCCAGTACTTC. Translating it yields CASSLRGQGGETQYF. This chain connects TRBV4-3 to TRBJ2-5; the match to TRBD1 covers 9 bases. The CDR3 sequence is 15 residues long. V shed 4 bases and J 4 bases; nucleotides not matched to a gene: 7. Germline assignment: CDR1 LGHNA and CDR2 YSLEER.

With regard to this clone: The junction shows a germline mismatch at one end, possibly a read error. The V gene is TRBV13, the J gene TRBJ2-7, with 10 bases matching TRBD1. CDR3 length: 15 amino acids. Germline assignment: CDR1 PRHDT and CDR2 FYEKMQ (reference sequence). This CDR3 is CASSQGQGDTSEQYF. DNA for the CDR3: TGCGCCAGCAGCCAAGGACAGGGGGATACTAGCGAGCAGTACTTC.

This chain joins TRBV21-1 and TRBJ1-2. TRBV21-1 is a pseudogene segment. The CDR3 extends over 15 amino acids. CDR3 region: CASSSTGKVNYGYTF. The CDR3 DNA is TGTGCCAGCAGCTCCACCGGCAAGGTTAACTATGGCTACACCTTC.

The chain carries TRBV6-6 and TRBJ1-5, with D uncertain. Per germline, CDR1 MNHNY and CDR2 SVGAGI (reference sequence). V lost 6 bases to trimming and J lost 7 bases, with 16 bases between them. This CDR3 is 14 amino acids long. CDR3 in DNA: TGTGCCAGCAGCCGCGGCGGGGTTAGACAGCCCCAGCATTTT. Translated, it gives CASSRGGVRQPQHF.

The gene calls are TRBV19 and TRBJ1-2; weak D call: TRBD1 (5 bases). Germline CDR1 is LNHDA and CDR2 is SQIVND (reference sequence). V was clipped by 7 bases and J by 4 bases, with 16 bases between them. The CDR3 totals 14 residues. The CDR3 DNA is TGTGCCAGTACCCCAGAGACGGGGCCCTATGGCTACACCTTC. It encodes CASTPETGPYGYTF.

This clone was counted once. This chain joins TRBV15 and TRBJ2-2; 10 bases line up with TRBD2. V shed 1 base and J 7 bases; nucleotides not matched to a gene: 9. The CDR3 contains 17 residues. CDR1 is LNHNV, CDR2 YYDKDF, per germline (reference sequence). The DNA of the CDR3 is TGTGCCACCAGCAGAGGGGGAGCGGGGGGGCTGGGCGGGGAGCTGTTTTTT. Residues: CATSRGGAGGLGGELFF.

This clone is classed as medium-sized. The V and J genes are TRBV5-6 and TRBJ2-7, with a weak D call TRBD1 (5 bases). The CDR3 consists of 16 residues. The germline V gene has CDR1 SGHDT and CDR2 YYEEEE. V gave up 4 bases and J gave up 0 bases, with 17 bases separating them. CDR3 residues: CASSLDSFSGSYEQYF. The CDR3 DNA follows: TGTGCCAGCAGCCTTGACAGTTTCTCTGGCTCCTACGAGCAGTACTTC.